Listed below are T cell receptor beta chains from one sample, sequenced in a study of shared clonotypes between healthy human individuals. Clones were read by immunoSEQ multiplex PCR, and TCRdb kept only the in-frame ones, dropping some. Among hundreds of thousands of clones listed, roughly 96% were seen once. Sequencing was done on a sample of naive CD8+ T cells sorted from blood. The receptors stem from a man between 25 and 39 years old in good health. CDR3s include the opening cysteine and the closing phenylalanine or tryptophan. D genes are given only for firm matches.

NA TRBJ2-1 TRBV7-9 TGTGCCAGCAGCTTACTTCAGGGCTCCTACAATGAGCAGTTCTTC CASSLLQGSYNEQFF
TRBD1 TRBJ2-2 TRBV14 TGTGCCAGCAGCCAAGAGAGGGCAGGGGGCGGCACCGGGGAGCTGTTTTTT CASSQERAGGGTGELFF
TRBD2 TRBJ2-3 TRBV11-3 TGTGCCAGCAGCTCGCGACTAGCGGGAGGGCCAGGCACAGATACGCAGTATTTT CASSSRLAGGPGTDTQYF
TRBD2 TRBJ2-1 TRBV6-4 TGTGCCAGCAGTGACTCATTAGGAGCGGGAGAGGGCTACAATGAGCAGTTCTTC CASSDSLGAGEGYNEQFF
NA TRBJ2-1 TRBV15 TGTGCCACCAGAGATGGGCTGGGCTCCTACAATGAGCAGTTCTTC CATRDGLGSYNEQFF
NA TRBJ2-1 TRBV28 TGTGCCAGCAGCCACGACAATACTTGGCACAATGAGCAGTTCTTC CASSHDNTWHNEQFF
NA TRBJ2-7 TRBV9 TGTGCCAGCAGCCCTGACTATTCCTACGAGCAGTACTTC CASSPDYSYEQYF
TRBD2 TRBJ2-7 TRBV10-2 TGCGCCAGCAGTCTAGCGGGAGGACCCTACGAGCAGTACTTC CASSLAGGPYEQYF
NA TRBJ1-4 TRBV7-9 TGTGCCAGCAGCCCCCGGACTGATGAAAAACTGTTTTTT CASSPRTDEKLFF
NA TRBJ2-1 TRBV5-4 TGTGCCAGCAGTCCCACGGGCAATGAGCAGTTCTTC CASSPTGNEQFF
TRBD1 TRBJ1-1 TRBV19 TGTGCCAGTTCGCCGGGACAGGGTCCCACTGAAGCTTTCTTT CASSPGQGPTEAFF
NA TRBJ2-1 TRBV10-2 TGCGCCAGCAGGGAAGGCAATGAGCAGTTCTTC CASREGNEQFF
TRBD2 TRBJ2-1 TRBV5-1 TGCGCCAGCAGCACACTAGCGGGTACCTACAATGAGCAGTTCTTC CASSTLAGTYNEQFF
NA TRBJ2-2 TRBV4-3 TGCGCCAGCAGCCCCTATCCCACCGGGGAGCTGTTTTTT CASSPYPTGELFF
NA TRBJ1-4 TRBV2 TGTGCCAGCAGTGAAGCGCACAGCACTAATGAAAAACTGTTTTTT CASSEAHSTNEKLFF